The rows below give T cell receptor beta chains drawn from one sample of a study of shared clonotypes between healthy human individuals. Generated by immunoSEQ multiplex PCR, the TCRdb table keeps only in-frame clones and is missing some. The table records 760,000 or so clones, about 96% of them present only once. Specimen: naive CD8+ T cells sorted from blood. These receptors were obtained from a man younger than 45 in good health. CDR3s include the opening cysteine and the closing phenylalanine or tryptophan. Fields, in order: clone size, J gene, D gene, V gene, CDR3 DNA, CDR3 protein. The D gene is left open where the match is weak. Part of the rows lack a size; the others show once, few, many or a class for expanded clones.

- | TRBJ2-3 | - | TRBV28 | TGTGCCAGCTTCAGCTTGGGGCCCGTTGGGACAGATACGCAGTATTTT | CASFSLGPVGTDTQYF
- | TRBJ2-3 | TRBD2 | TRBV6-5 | TGTGCCAGCAGCCCGACTAGCGGGTTCACAGATACGCAGTATTTT | CASSPTSGFTDTQYF
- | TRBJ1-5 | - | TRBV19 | TGTGCCAGTAGTGCCGTGAGGGGTAGCAATCAGCCCCAGCATTTT | CASSAVRGSNQPQHF
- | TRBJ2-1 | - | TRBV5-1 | TGCGCCAGCAGCTTGGTGGCAGACTACAATGAGCAGTTCTTC | CASSLVADYNEQFF
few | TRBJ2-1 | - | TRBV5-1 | TGCGCCAGCAGCCAACCTATCACTAACAATGAGCAGTTCTTC | CASSQPITNNEQFF
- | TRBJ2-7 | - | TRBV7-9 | TGTGCCAGCAGCTTTAGCGGTAGCTCCTACGAGCAGTACTTC | CASSFSGSSYEQYF
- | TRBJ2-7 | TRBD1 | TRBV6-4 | TGTGCCAGCAACCGGACAGGGCTATACGAGCAGTACTTC | CASNRTGLYEQYF
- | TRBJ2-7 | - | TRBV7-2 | TGTGCCAGCAGCACGCACGACGATTTATCCTACGAGCAGTACTTC | CASSTHDDLSYEQYF
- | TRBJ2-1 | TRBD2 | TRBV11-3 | TGTGCCAGCAGCTTAGATAGGGCGGGAGCCCTCGGGAATGAGCAGTTCTTC | CASSLDRAGALGNEQFF
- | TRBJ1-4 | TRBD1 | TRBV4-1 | TGCGCCAGCAGTACTCCGGGACAGCGGAATGAAAAACTGTTTTTT | CASSTPGQRNEKLFF
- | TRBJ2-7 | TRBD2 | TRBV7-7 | TGTGCCAGCAGCCCTATATCCCTAGCGGGACCGGTGGACTACGAGCAGTACTTC | CASSPISLAGPVDYEQYF
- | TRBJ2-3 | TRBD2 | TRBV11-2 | TGTGCCAGCAGCTTCCCCGCCGGTCTAGCGGGAGGATGGGATACGCAGTATTTT | CASSFPAGLAGGWDTQYF
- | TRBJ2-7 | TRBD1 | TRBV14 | TGTGCCAGCAGCCAAGAGACAGGGGGCTTTTACGAGCAGTACTTC | CASSQETGGFYEQYF
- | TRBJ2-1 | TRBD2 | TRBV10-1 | TGCGCCAGCAGTGAGTCATCTAGCGGGATCTACAATGAGCAGTTCTTC | CASSESSSGIYNEQFF
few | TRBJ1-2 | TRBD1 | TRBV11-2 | TGTGCCAGCAGCTGGGACAGGGGCTATGGCTACACCTTC | CASSWDRGYGYTF
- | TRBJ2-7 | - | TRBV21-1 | TGTGCCAGCAGCAGCACAGGGGGAAGCTCCTACGAGCAGTACTTC | CASSSTGGSSYEQYF
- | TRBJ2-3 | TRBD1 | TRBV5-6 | TGTGCCAGCAGCCCGGGACAGTTAGTTAGCACAGATACGCAGTATTTT | CASSPGQLVSTDTQYF
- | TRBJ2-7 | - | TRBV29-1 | TGCAGCGTTAGTCAAGGACAAACCTACGAGCAGTACTTC | CSVSQGQTYEQYF
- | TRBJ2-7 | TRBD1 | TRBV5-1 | TGCGCCAGCAGCAAGACATACCGGGACAGGTCACCCTACGAGCAGTACTTC | CASSKTYRDRSPYEQYF
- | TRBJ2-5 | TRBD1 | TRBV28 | TGTGCCAGCAGTTCCGGACAGGATCTTGGAGAGACCCAGTACTTC | CASSSGQDLGETQYF
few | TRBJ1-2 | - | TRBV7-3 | TGTGCCAGCAGCCTGGAGCCGGGGGGCTATGGCTACACCTTC | CASSLEPGGYGYTF
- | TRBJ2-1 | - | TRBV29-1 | TGCAGCGTTGAAGCGGACTTCCTTTCCTACAATGAGCAGTTCTTC | CSVEADFLSYNEQFF
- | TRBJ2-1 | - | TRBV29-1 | TGCAGCGTCCGAGGGGATGAGCAGTTCTTC | CSVRGDEQFF
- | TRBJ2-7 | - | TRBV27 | TGTGCCAGCAGTTTTTCCCGACAGGACTACGAGCAGTACTTC | CASSFSRQDYEQYF
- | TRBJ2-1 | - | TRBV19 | TGTGCCAGTAGTATGGGCGATATTGAGCAGTTCTTC | CASSMGDIEQFF
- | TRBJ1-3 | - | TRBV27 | TGTGCCAGCAGGTCTGGAAACACCATATATTTT | CASRSGNTIYF
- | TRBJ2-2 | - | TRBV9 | TGTGCCAGCAGGCCCGAAACCGGGGAGCTGTTTTTT | CASRPETGELFF
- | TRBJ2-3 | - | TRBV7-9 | TGTGCCAGCAGCTTACAGCCGGATACGCAGTATTTT | CASSLQPDTQYF
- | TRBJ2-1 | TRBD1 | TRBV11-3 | TGTGCCAGCAGCATAGGACAGGGGTATGAGCAGTTCTTC | CASSIGQGYEQFF
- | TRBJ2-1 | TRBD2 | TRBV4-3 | TGCGCCAGTTCCGAGCGGGAGGGAAATGAGCAGTTCTTC | CASSEREGNEQFF
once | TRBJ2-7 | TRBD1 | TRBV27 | TGTGCCAGCAGTTTAAGGGACAGCGTCTCCTACGAGCAGTACTTC | CASSLRDSVSYEQYF
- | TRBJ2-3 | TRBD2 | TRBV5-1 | TGCGCCAGCAGCGCGGGAGCTTATAGCACAGATACGCAGTATTTT | CASSAGAYSTDTQYF